One and the same sample provided the 5 T cell receptor beta chains below, sequenced in a study of blood T cell repertoires in COVID-19. The table came from immunoSEQ multiplex PCR; TCRdb's copy has only in-frame clones and leaves some out. The table includes roughly 80,000 clones, almost 85% detected once. Material for sequencing was peripheral blood. Source of these receptors: a man aged 45-65 years with acute or convalescent COVID-19.

This clone was counted a few times. V is TRBV6-6 and J is TRBJ2-1; 9 bases line up with TRBD2. CDR3 length: 14 amino acids. J gave up 12 bases and V 6 bases, and 12 bases lay outside the gene matches. The germline V gene encodes CDR1 MNHNY and CDR2 SVGAGI (reference sequence). The CDR3 DNA sequence: TGTGCCAGCAGCCCGGGACTAGCCGAAAGGGGGCAGTTCTTC. Its protein is CASSPGLAERGQFF.

The chain joins TRBV19 to TRBJ2-2; TRBD2 matches at 7 bases. Germline CDR1 and CDR2: LNHDA and SQIVND (reference sequence). Trimming took 6 bases from V and 6 from J; bases not matched to a gene: 10. The CDR3 covers 15 residues. For the CDR3, the DNA is TGTGCCAGTAGGAACCGCGGGAGTCGGGCCGGGGAGCTGTTTTTT. Its translation is CASRNRGSRAGELFF.

This chain links TRBV5-5 with TRBJ1-5; tentatively, D is TRBD1 (5 bases). Germline assignment: CDR1 SGHKS and CDR2 YYEKEE (reference sequence). The CDR3 spans 17 residues. V lost 8 bases and J 2 bases, leaving 23 bases between the germline ends. CDR3 sequence reads: CARSGGTADTGNQPQHF. The CDR3 nucleotides are TGTGCCAGGTCCGGTGGTACTGCGGACACGGGCAATCAGCCCCAGCATTTT.

This clone came up a few times. The V call is TRBV9, the J call TRBJ1-4, with a possible D match to TRBD1 (6 bases). Per the germline V gene, CDR1 is SGDLS and CDR2 is YYNGEE. Deletions cut 4 bases from V and 8 bases from J, with 24 bases between. The CDR3 is 17 residues long. The CDR3 DNA reads as TGTGCCAGCAGCTCGCAATCTGTCGGGGGGCGCGGAGAAAAACTGTTTTTT. Protein: CASSSQSVGGRGEKLFF.

This chain links TRBV5-1 with TRBJ2-1, with 10 bases identical to TRBD2. With 4 bases clipped from V and 8 bases from J, the junction kept 9 bases outside the gene matches. This CDR3 is 15 amino acids long. Germline V lookup: CDR1 SGHRS, CDR2 YFSETQ. CDR3 in DNA: TGCGCCAGCAGCCCGCCAGGGACTAGCGTCGATGAGCAGTTCTTC. Amino acids: CASSPPGTSVDEQFF. Full variable domain (remainder filled in from reference TRBV5-1 and TRBJ2-1): KAGVTQTPRYLIKTRGQQVTLSCSPISGHRSVSWYQQTPGQGLQFLFEYFSETQRNKGNFPGRFSGRQFSNSRSEMNVSTLELGDSALYLCASSPPGTSVDEQFFGPGTRLTVL.